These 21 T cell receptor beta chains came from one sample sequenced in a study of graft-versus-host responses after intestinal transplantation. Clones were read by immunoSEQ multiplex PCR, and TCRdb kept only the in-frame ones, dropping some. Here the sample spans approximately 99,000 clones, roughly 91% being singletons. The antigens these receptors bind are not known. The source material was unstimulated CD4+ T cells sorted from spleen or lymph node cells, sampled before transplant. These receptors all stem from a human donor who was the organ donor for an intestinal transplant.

CDR3 sequence reads: CASSDSGPSSYEQYF. In DNA form, the CDR3 reads TGCGCCAGCAGTGACAGCGGGCCGAGCTCCTACGAGCAGTACTTC. The chain uses TRBV10-1 and TRBJ2-7; a possible D gene is TRBD2 (6 bases). CDR1 is WNHNN and CDR2 is SYGVQD in the germline V gene (reference sequence). The V end was cut by 3 bases, the J end by 0 bases, with 12 bases between. The CDR3 contains 15 residues.

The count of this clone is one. The CDR3 spells CASSRRGVNTEAFF. DNA of the CDR3: TGTGCCAGCAGCCGGCGGGGGGTGAACACTGAAGCTTTCTTT. The V call is TRBV7-2, the J call TRBJ1-1, with a weak D call TRBD1 (5 bases). Trimming took off 5 bases at V and 0 bases at J, with 10 bases between the two ends. Looked up from germline, CDR1 is SGHTA and CDR2 is FQGNSA. The CDR3 is 14 residues long.

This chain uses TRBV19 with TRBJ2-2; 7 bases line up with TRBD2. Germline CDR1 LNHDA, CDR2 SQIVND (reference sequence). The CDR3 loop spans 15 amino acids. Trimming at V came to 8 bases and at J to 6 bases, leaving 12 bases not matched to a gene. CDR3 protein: CASQNKRGGAGELFF. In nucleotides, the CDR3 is TGTGCCAGTCAAAATAAGCGGGGAGGGGCCGGGGAGCTGTTTTTT.

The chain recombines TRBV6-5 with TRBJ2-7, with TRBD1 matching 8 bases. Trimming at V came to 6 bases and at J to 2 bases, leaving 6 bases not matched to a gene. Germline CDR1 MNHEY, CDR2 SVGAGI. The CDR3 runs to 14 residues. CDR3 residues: CASRRQGPPYEQYF. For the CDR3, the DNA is TGTGCCAGCAGGAGACAGGGGCCCCCCTACGAGCAGTACTTC.

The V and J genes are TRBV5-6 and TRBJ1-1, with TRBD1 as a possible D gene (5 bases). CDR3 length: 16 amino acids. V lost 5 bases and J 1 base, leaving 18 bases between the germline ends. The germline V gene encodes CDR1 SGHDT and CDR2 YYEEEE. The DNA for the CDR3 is TGTGCCAGCAGAACATCGGGGGGGGTGGCGAACACTGAAGCTTTCTTT. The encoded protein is CASRTSGGVANTEAFF. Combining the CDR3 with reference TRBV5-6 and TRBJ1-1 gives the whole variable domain DAGVTQSPTHLIKTRGQQVTLRCSPKSGHDTVSWYQQALGQGPQFIFQYYEEEERQRGNFPDRFSGHQFPNYSSELNVNALLLGDSALYLCASRTSGGVANTEAFFGQGTRLTVV.

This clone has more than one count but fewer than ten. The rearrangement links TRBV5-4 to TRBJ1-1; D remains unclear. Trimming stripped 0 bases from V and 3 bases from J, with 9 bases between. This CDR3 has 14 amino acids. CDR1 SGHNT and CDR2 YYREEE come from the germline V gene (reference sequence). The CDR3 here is CASSLEQLYTEAFF. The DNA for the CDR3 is TGTGCCAGCAGCTTGGAACAGTTATACACTGAAGCTTTCTTT.

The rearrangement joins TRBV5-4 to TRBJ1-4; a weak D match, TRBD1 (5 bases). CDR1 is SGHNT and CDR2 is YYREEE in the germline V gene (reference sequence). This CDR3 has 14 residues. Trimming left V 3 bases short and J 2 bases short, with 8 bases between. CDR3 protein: CASSSGWTNEKLFF. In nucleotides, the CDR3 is TGTGCCAGCAGCTCAGGGTGGACTAATGAAAAACTGTTTTTT.

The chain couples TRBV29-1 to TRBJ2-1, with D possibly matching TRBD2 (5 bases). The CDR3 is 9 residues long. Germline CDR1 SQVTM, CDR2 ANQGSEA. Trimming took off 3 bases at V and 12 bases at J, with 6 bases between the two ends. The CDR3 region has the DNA TGCAGCGTTGACCGGGGGCAGTTCTTC. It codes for CSVDRGQFF.

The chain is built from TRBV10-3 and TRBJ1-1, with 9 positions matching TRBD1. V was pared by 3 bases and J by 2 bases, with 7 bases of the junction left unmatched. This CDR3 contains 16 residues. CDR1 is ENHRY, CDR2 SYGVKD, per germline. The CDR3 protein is CAISESPGQGNTEAFF. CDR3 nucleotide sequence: TGTGCCATCAGTGAATCCCCGGGACAGGGTAACACTGAAGCTTTCTTT.

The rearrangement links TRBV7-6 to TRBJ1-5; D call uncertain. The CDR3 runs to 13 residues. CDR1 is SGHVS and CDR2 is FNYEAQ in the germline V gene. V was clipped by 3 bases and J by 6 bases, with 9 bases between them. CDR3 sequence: CASSFRRSQPQHF. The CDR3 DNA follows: TGTGCCAGCAGCTTCCGGCGGTCTCAGCCCCAGCATTTT.

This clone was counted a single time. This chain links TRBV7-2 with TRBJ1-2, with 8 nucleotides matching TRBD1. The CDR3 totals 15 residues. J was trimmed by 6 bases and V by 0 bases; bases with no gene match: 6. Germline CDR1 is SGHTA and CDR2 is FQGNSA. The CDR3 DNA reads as TGTGCCAGCAGCTTAGCGGGGGACAGGCAAGATGGCTACACCTTC. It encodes CASSLAGDRQDGYTF.

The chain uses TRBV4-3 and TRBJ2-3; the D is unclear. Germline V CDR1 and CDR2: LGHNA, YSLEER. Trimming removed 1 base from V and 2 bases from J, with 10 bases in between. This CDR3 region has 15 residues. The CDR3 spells CASSQAAPDTDTQYF. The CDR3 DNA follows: TGCGCCAGCAGCCAAGCTGCGCCTGACACAGATACGCAGTATTTT.

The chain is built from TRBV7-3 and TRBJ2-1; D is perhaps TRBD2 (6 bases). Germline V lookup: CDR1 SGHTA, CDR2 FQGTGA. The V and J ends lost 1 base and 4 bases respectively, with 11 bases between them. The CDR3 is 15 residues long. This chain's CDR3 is CASSLNPGSYNEQFF. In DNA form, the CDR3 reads TGTGCCAGCAGCTTAAATCCCGGGAGTTACAATGAGCAGTTCTTC.

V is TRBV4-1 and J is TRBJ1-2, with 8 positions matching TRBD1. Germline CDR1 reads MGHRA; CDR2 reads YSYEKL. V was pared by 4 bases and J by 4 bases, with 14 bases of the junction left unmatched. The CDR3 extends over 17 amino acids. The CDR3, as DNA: TGCGCCAGCAGCCCACTCTTTGACAGGGGCGGAGGCTATGGCTACACCTTC. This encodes CASSPLFDRGGGYGYTF.

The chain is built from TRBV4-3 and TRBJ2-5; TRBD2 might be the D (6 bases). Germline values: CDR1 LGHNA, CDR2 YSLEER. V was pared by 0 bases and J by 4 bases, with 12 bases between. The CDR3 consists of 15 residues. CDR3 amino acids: CASSQDLGRGETQYF. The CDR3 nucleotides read TGCGCCAGCAGCCAAGATCTAGGGCGGGGAGAGACCCAGTACTTC.

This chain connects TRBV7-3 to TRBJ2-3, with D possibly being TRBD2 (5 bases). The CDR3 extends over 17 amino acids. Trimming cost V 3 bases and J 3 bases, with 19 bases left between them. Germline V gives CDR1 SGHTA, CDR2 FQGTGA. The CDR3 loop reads CASSFGIARRRTDTQYF. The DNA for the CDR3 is TGTGCCAGCAGCTTTGGGATCGCACGCAGGAGGACAGATACGCAGTATTTT.

This CDR3 reads CASSLGQIYEAFF. The CDR3 bases are TGTGCCAGCAGCTTGGGCCAGATATATGAAGCTTTCTTT. The chain carries TRBV7-9 and TRBJ1-1; D remains unclear. The germline gives CDR1 SEHNR, CDR2 FQNEAQ (reference sequence). The CDR3 totals 13 residues. V gave up 3 bases and J gave up 7 bases, with 12 bases separating them.

The CDR3 loop reads CASSVQGLIAKNIQYF. CDR3 nucleotides: TGTGCCAGCAGTGTCCAGGGCCTAATAGCCAAAAACATTCAGTACTTC. The chain recombines TRBV28 with TRBJ2-4; D may be TRBD1 (5 bases). Trimming removed 5 bases from V and 0 bases from J, with 14 bases in between. There are 16 residues in the CDR3. Looked up from germline, CDR1 is MDHEN and CDR2 is SYDVKM.

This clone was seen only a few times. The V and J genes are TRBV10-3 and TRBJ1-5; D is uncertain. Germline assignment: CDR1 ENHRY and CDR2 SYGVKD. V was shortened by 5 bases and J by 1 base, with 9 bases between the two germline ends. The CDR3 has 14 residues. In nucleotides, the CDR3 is TGTGCCATCAGTCACAAGGAGAGCAATCAGCCCCAGCATTTT. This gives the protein CAISHKESNQPQHF.

Here the CDR3 DNA reads TGTGCCAGCAGTCCGATGCTGAGTCGTGCAGATACGCAGTATTTT. Translation gives CASSPMLSRADTQYF. This chain joins TRBV6-5 and TRBJ2-3; D ambiguous. The CDR3 has 15 residues. In germline, CDR1 is MNHEY, CDR2 SVGAGI. The V and J ends lost 5 bases and 4 bases respectively, with 16 bases between them.

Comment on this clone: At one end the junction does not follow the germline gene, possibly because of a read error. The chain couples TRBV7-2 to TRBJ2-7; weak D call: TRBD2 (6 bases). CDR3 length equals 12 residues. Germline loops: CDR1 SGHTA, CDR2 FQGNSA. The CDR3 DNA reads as TGTGCCAGCAGCTTAGTAAAGGGACTCCGGGCCTTC. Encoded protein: CASSLVKGLRAF.